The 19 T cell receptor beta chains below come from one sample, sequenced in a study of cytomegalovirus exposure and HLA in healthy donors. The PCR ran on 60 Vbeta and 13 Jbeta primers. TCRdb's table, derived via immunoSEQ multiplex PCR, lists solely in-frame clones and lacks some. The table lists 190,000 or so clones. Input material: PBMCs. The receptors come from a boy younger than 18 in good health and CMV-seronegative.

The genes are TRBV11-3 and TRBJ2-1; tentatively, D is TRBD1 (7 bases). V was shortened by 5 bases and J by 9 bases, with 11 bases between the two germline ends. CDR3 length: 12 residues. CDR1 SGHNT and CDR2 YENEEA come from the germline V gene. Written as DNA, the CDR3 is TGTGCCAGCAGCCCAGGGGGAGGTGAGCAGTTCTTC. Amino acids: CASSPGGGEQFF. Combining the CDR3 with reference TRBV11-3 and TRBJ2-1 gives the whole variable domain EAGVVQSPRYKIIEKKQPVAFWCNPISGHNTLYWYLQNLGQGPELLIRYENEEAVDDSQLPKDRFSAERLKGVDSTLKIQPAELGDSAVYLCASSPGGGEQFFGPGTRLTVL.

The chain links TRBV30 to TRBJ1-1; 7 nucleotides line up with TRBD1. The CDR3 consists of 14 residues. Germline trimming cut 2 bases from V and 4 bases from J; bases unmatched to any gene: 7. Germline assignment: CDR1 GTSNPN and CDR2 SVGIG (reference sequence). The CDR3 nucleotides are TGTGCCTGGAGTCGACAGGGTAAGGGCACTGAAGCTTTCTTT. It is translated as CAWSRQGKGTEAFF.

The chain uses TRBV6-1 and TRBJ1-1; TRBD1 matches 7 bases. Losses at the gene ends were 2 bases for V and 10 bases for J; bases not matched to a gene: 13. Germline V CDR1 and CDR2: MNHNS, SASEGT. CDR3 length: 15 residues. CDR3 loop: CASSEPGQPTPGAFF. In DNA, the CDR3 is TGTGCCAGCAGTGAACCGGGACAGCCGACGCCGGGAGCTTTCTTT.

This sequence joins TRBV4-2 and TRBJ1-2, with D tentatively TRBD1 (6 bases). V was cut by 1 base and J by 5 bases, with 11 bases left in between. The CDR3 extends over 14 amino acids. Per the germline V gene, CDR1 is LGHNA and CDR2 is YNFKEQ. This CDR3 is CASSQVDSSYGYTF. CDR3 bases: TGTGCCAGCAGCCAAGTGGACAGTTCTTATGGCTACACCTTC.

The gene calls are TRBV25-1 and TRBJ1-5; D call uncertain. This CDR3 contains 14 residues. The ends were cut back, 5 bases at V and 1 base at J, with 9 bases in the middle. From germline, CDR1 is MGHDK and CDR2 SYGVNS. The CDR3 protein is CASSPLGSNQPQHF. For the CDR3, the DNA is TGTGCCAGCAGTCCCCTCGGGAGCAATCAGCCCCAGCATTTT.

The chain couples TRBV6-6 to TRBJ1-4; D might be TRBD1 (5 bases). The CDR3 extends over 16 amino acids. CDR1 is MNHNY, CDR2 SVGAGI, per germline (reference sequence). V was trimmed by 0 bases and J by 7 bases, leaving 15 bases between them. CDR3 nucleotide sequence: TGTGCCAGCAGTTACTCCGGGGGAGGAGATAGTGAAAAACTGTTTTTT. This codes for CASSYSGGGDSEKLFF.

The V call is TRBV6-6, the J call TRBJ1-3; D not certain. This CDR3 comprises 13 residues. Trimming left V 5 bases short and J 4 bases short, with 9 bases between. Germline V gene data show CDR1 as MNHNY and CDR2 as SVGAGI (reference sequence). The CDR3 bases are TGTGCCAGCAGTCCCTCGGGAGGAAACACCATATATTTT. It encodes CASSPSGGNTIYF.

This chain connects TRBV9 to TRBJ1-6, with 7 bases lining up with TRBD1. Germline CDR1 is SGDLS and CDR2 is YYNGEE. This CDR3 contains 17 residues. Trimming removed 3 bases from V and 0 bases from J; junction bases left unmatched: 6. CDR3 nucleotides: TGTGCCAGCAGCGGAAACGAGGGGGCCTCCTATAATTCACCCCTCCACTTT. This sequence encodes CASSGNEGASYNSPLHF.

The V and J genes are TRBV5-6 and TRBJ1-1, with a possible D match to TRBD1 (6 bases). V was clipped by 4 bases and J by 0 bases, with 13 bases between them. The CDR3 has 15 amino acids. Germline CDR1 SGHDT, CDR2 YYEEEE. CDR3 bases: TGTGCCAGCAGCCTCGGACAGAGCCTGAACACTGAAGCTTTCTTT. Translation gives CASSLGQSLNTEAFF.

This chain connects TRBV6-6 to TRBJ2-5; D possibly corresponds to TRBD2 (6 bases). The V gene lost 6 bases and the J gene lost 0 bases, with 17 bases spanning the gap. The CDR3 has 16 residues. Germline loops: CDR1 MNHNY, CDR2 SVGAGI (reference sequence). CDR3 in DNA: TGTGCCAGCAGCTCCGGGACTCTAAATTACCAAGAGACCCAGTACTTC. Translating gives CASSSGTLNYQETQYF.

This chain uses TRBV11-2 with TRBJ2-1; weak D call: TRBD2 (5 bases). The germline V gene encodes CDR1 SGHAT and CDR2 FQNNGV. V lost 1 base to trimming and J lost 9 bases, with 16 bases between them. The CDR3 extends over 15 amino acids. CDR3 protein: CASSLVARGSSEQFF. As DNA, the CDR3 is TGTGCCAGCAGCTTAGTTGCTAGAGGGAGTAGTGAGCAGTTCTTC.

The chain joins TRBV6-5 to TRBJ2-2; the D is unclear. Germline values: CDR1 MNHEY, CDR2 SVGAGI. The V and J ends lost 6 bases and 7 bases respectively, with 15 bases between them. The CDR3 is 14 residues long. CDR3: CASSWSQGGGELFF. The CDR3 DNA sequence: TGTGCCAGCAGCTGGTCCCAAGGCGGCGGGGAGCTGTTTTTT.

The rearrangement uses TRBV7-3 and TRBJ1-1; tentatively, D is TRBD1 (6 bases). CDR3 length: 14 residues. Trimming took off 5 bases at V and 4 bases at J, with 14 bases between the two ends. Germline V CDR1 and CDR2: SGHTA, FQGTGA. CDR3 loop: CASSLQGGSTEAFF. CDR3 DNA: TGTGCCAGCAGCCTACAGGGCGGGAGCACTGAAGCTTTCTTT.

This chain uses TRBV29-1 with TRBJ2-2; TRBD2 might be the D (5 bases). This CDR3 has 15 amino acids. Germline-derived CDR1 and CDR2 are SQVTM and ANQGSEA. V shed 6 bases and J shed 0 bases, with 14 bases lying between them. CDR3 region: CSVVASGTNTGELFF. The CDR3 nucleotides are TGCAGCGTGGTGGCCAGCGGTACGAACACCGGGGAGCTGTTTTTT.

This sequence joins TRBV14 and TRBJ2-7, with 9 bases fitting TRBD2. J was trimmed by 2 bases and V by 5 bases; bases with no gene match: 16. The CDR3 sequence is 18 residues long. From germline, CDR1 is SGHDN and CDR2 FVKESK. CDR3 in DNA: TGTGCCAGCAGCACCCGACAGGGAGCGGGGGGTACCCCCTACGAGCAGTACTTC. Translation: CASSTRQGAGGTPYEQYF.

The CDR3 here is CASSDGFKDKDTQYF. CDR3 bases: TGTGCCAGCAGCGACGGCTTCAAGGACAAAGATACGCAGTATTTT. The chain has TRBV9 and TRBJ2-3, with D possibly being TRBD1 (5 bases). V dropped 3 bases and J dropped 5 bases, with 16 bases sitting between them. CDR1 and CDR2 (germline): SGDLS, YYNGEE. The CDR3 is made up of 15 amino acids.

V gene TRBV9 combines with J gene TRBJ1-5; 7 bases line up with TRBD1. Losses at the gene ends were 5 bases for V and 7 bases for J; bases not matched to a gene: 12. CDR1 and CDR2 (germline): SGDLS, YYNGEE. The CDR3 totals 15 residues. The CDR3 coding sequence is TGTGCCAGCAGTCAGCTCCAGACAGGGAACCAGCCCCAGCATTTT. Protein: CASSQLQTGNQPQHF.

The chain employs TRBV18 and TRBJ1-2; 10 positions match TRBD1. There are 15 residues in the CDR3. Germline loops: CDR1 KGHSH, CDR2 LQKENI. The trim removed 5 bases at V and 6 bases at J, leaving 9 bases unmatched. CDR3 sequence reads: CASSDPGTGVDGYTF. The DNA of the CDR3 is TGTGCCAGCTCAGATCCCGGGACAGGGGTGGATGGCTACACCTTC.

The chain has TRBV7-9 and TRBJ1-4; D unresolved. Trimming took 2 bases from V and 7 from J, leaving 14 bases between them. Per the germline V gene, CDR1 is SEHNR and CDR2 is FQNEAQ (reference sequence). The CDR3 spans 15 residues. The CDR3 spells CASSLTGTPGEKLFF. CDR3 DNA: TGTGCCAGCAGCTTAACGGGAACGCCGGGTGAAAAACTGTTTTTT.